This TCR beta chain comes out of a study of Ad26.COV2.S vaccination and SARS-CoV-2 variants. The table came from immunoSEQ multiplex PCR; TCRdb's copy has only in-frame clones and leaves some out. The sample shows about 680,000 clones, roughly nine tenths of them seen only once. V trimming: 3 bases; J trimming: 2 bases; junction bases outside the gene matches: 6. The CDR3 is 15 amino acids. Germline CDR1 MNHEY, CDR2 SMNVEV (reference sequence). Treatment defined: 19 received Ad26.COV2.S at low or high dose, single or two shots; several received placebo; per-sample allocation not given. Sampling occurred on day 63 after the first vaccine or placebo injection.

The chain has TRBV27 and TRBJ2-7, with 8 bases fitting TRBD1. This clonotype originated in a person between 18 and 65 years old who received the Ad26.COV2.S COVID-19 vaccine or a placebo. The sequences come from peripheral blood, collected in a trial of Ad26.COV2.S vaccine versus placebo. CDR3 residues: CASSFRDRFPYEQYF. The DNA of the CDR3 is TGTGCCAGCAGTTTCCGGGACAGGTTTCCCTACGAGCAGTACTTC.